What follows are 9 T cell receptor beta chains derived from one specimen sequenced in a study of PD-1 blockade in classical Hodgkin lymphoma (dated by TCRdb to about 2020). The time point label, as the study defines it: cycle 2 day 1 (C2D1) of nivolumab. All trial patients had relapsed after autologous stem cell transplantation, with cohorts A, B and C differing in prior brentuximab vedotin exposure. Library preparation used the immunoSEQ multiplex PCR assay. In TCRdb, the immuneACCESS table is reduced to in-frame sequences with V and J assigned. These tables do not hold every clone; where another copy was compared, an unresolved V gene accounts for under half, and the others remain unexplained. For this sample the table gives under 80,000 clones, of which 71% were detected only once. Of the sample, less than 9.5% is held by the ten largest clones. The specimen was peripheral blood mononuclear cells (PBMCs), collected before the second cycle of nivolumab. The source of these receptors is a human donor with classical Hodgkin lymphoma.

The chain joins TRBV27 to TRBJ1-1, with 9 positions matching TRBD1. There are 14 residues in the CDR3. Germline V gene sequence: CDR1 MNHEY, CDR2 SMNVEV (reference sequence). The V gene end was trimmed by 5 bases and the J gene end by 6 bases; junction bases not matched to a gene: 7. The CDR3 DNA reads as TGTGCCAGCAGTCCGGGACAGGGATGGGCTGAAGCTTTCTTT. This gives the protein CASSPGQGWAEAFF.

The chain combines TRBV9 with TRBJ1-1; D is uncertain. V dropped 4 bases and J dropped 6 bases, with 13 bases sitting between them. This CDR3 has 13 residues. In germline, CDR1 is SGDLS, CDR2 YYNGEE. In DNA, the CDR3 is TGTGCCAGCAGCCCACCCGGTTTGGCTGAAGCTTTCTTT. The encoded protein is CASSPPGLAEAFF.

The chain employs TRBV10-2 and TRBJ1-1; no reliable D call. Trimming left V 4 bases short and J 1 base short, with 4 bases between. Germline V lookup: CDR1 WSHSY, CDR2 SAAADI. CDR3 length: 12 residues. The CDR3 loop is CASSAGNTEAFF. The CDR3 nucleotides read TGCGCCAGCAGTGCGGGGAACACTGAAGCTTTCTTT.

This chain links TRBV7-3 with TRBJ1-1, with TRBD1 identical over 10 bases. The V and J ends lost 4 bases and 2 bases, in that order; junction bases with no gene match: 1. The germline gives CDR1 SGHTA, CDR2 FQGTGA. CDR3 size: 14 residues. CDR3 nucleotide sequence: TGTGCCAGCAGCTGGACAGGGGGTAACACTGAAGCTTTCTTT. This encodes CASSWTGGNTEAFF.

This rearrangement joins TRBV5-6 to TRBJ2-7; 10 bases line up with TRBD2. Trimming took 2 bases from V and 3 from J; bases not matched to a gene: 5. This CDR3 comprises 15 residues. Germline CDR1 and CDR2: SGHDT and YYEEEE. The CDR3 is CASSLLAGSLYEQYF. The CDR3 DNA sequence: TGTGCCAGCAGCTTACTAGCGGGAAGTCTCTACGAGCAGTACTTC.

Only one count was recorded for this clone. The V gene is TRBV2, the J gene TRBJ2-5, with D perhaps matching TRBD1 or TRBD2 (5 bases each). Trimming removed 8 bases from V and 5 bases from J, with 12 bases in between. The CDR3 is 12 amino acids. Germline CDR1 SNHLY, CDR2 FYNNEI. The CDR3: CASSREMETQYF. The CDR3, as DNA: TGTGCCAGCTCCAGGGAGATGGAGACCCAGTACTTC.

The genes are TRBV20-1 and TRBJ2-7, with D possibly TRBD1 on 5 matching bases. Trimming left V 5 bases short and J 6 bases short, with 11 bases between. From germline, CDR1 is DFQATT and CDR2 SNEGSKA (reference sequence). The CDR3 length is 11 residues. As DNA, the CDR3 is TGCAGTGCTTCCACAGGACCCGAGCAGTACTTC. Translating gives CSASTGPEQYF.

The chain joins TRBV10-3 to TRBJ2-2, with 8 positions matching TRBD2. Germline CDR1 and CDR2: ENHRY and SYGVKD. V was clipped by 10 bases and J by 5 bases; unmatched bases: 9. The CDR3 is 14 residues long. The CDR3 region is CATLGLAATGELFF. The CDR3 DNA follows: TGTGCCACTCTTGGACTAGCTGCTACCGGGGAGCTGTTTTTT.

This chain links TRBV5-1 with TRBJ2-7; D uncertain. Germline V gene data show CDR1 as SGHRS and CDR2 as YFSETQ. This CDR3 contains 15 residues. The V and J ends lost 1 base and 3 bases respectively, with 14 bases between them. CDR3 DNA sequence: TGCGCCAGCAGCTTGAACTGGGGTCCATTCTACGAGCAGTACTTC. Translating it yields CASSLNWGPFYEQYF.